The clone carrying this T cell receptor beta chain occurred many times. This sample stems from a study of T cells in Graves' hyperthyroidism and ophthalmopathy. In the study overall: Blood from the periphery was taken at initial diagnosis, before any treatment.

Exclusion of patients followed from uncontrolled infection, other autoimmune disease, pregnancy or lactation. The TCR beta CDR3 regions underwent amplification using RNA transcripts as the source. The primer set for the first-round RT-PCR of the TCR CDR3 was HTBI. TCRdb itself ran the multiplex PCR reads through MiXCR, one entry per CDR3 protein. The data hold roughly 420,000 distinct CDR3 sequences, with approximately 14% observed a single time. The V segment lost 8 bases and the J segment 2 bases; nucleotides outside the gene matches: 9. CDR3 length equals 15 residues. Germline values: CDR1 DFQATT, CDR2 SNEGSKA (reference sequence).

The J gene is TRBJ2-7, the V gene TRBV20-1, with TRBD2 matching 13 bases. The TCR originated in a woman younger than 30 with Graves' hyperthyroidism. The source material was blood. In DNA form, the CDR3 reads TGCAGTACTCAAAAAGGGACTAGCGGGACCTACGAGCAGTACTTC. This encodes CSTQKGTSGTYEQYF.